This T cell receptor beta chain was captured in a study of T cell responses to AZD1222 COVID-19 vaccine. Study-wide points: Close to half of spike-specific TCRs reportedly recognize unmutated variant regions. No day 14 peak samples; only post-peak repertoires were characterized.

V was trimmed by 1 base and J by 2 bases, leaving 16 bases between them. From germline, CDR1 is SGHDN and CDR2 FVKESK. This CDR3 region has 17 residues. Details on this clone: Antigen: not known.

Using immunoSEQ multiplex PCR, the repertoire was profiled, and TCRdb retains in-frame clones only, with some absent. The table includes 200,000 or so clones, about 94% detected once. The source was peripheral blood, collected 28 days after the second AZD1222 dose. The receptor was isolated from an adult who received the AZD1222 COVID-19 vaccine. This chain joins TRBV14 and TRBJ2-3, with D tentatively TRBD2 (7 bases). The CDR3, as DNA: TGTGCCAGCAGCCAAGGGGGGGGCCTTCTTTACACAGATACGCAGTATTTT. Translated, it gives CASSQGGGLLYTDTQYF.